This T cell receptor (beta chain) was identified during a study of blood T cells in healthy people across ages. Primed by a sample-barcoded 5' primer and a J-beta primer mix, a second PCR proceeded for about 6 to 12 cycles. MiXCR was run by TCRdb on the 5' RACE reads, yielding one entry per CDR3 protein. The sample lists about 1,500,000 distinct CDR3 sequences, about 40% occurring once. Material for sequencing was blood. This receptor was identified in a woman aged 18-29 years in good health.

CDR3 sequence reads: CAISEPTSGRKATYEQYF. CDR3 DNA sequence: TGTGCCATCAGTGAGCCGACTAGCGGGAGAAAGGCGACCTACGAGCAGTACTTC. The rearrangement links TRBV10-3 to TRBJ2-7; TRBD2 matches 12 bases. The length of the CDR3 is 18 residues. J lost 2 bases, V lost 2 bases, and 10 bases had no gene match. CDR1 and CDR2 (germline): ENHRY, SYGVKD.